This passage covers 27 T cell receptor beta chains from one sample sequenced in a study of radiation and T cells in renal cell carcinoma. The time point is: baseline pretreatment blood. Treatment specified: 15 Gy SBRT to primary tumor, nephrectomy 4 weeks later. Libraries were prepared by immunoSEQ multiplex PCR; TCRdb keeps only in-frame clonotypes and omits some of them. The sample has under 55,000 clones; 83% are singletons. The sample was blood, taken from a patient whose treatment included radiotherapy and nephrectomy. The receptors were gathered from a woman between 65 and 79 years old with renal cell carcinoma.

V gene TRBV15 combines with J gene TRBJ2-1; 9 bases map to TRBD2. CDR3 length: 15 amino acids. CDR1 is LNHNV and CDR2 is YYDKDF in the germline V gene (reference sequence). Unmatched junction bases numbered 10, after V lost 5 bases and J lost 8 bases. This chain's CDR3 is CATSDHKRLADEQFF. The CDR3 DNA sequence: TGTGCCACCAGCGACCATAAGAGACTAGCGGATGAGCAGTTCTTC.

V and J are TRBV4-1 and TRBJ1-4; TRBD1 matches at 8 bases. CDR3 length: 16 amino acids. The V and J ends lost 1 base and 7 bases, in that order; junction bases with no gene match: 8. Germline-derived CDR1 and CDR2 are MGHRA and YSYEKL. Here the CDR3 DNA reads TGCGCCAGCAGCCAAGGGTGGACAGGGACGGGTGAAAAACTGTTTTTT. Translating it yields CASSQGWTGTGEKLFF.

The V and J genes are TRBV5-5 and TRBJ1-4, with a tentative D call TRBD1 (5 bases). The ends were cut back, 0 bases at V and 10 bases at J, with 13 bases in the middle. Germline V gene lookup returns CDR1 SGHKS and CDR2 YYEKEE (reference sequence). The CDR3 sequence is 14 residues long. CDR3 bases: TGTGCCAGCAGCTTGGAGAGTGGGGGAGGAAAACTGTTTTTT. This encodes CASSLESGGGKLFF.

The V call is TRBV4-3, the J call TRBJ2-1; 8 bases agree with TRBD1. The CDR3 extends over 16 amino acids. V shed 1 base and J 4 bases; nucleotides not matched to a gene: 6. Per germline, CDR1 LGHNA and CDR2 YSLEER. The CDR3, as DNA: TGCGCCAGCAGCCAAGCGAACAGGGGGTTTTACAATGAGCAGTTCTTC. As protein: CASSQANRGFYNEQFF.

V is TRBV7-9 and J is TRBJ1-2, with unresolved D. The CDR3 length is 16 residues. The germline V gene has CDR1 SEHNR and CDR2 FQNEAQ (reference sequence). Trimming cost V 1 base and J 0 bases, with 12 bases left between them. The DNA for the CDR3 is TGTGCCAGCAGCTTAGTTGTGGGAACGACTAACTATGGCTACACCTTC. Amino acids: CASSLVVGTTNYGYTF.

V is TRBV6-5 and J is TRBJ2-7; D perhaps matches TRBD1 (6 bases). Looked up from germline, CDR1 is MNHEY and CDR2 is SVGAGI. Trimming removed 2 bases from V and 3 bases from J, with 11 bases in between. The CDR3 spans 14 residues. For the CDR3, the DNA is TGTGCCAGCAGTTACGATGGGACACACTACGAGCAGTACTTC. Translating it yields CASSYDGTHYEQYF.

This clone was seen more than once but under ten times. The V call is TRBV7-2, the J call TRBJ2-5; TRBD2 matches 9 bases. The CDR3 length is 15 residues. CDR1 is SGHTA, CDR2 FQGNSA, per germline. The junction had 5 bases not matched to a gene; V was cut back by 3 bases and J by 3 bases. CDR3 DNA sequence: TGTGCCAGCAGCTTGAGACTAGCGGAGGAAGAGACCCAGTACTTC. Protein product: CASSLRLAEEETQYF.

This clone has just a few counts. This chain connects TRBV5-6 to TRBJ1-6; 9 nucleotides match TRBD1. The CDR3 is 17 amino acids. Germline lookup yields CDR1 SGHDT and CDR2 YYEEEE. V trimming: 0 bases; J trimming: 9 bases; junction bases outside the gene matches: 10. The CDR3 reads CASSLGTSGQGGSPLHF. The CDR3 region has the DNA TGTGCCAGCAGCTTGGGGACCTCGGGACAGGGAGGTTCACCCCTCCACTTT.

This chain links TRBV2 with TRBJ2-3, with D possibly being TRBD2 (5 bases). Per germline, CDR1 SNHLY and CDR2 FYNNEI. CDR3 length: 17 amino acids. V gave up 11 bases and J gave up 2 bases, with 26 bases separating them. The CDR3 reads CASCPSAGGGNTDTQYF. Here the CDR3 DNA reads TGTGCCTCGTGCCCCTCTGCGGGCGGAGGCAACACAGATACGCAGTATTTT.

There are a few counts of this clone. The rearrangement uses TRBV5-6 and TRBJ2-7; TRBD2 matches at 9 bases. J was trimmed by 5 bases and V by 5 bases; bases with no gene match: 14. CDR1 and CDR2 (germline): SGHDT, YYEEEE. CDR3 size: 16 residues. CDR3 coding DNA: TGTGCCAGCAGTCCGGCGGGGGGGCAGAGGGGTGACGAGCAGTACTTC. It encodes CASSPAGGQRGDEQYF.

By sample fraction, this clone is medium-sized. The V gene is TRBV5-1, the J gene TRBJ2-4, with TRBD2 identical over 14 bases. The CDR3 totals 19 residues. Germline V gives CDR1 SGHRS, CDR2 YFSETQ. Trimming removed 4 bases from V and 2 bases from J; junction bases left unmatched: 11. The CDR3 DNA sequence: TGCGCCAGCAGCCTCATACCGGGACTAGCGGGAGTCACCAAAAACATTCAGTACTTC. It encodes CASSLIPGLAGVTKNIQYF.

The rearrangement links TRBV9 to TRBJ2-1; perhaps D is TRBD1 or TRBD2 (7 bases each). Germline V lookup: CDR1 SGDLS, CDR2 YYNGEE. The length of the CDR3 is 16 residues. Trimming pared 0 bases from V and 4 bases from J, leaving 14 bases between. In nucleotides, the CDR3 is TGTGCCAGCAGCGTAGGGGAGGGGGCTGGTTACAATGAGCAGTTCTTC. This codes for CASSVGEGAGYNEQFF.

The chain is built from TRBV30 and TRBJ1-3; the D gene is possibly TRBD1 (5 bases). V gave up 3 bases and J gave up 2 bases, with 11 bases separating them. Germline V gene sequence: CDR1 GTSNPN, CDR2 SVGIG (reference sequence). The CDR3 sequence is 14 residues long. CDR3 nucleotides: TGTGCCTGGAGCGCAGGGTCCCCTGGAAACACCATATATTTT. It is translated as CAWSAGSPGNTIYF.

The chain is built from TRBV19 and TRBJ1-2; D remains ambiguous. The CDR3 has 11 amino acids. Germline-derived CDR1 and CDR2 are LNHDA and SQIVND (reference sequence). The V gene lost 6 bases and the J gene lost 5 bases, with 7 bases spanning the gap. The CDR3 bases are TGTGCCAGTAGCTCAGATTATGGCTACACCTTC. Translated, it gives CASSSDYGYTF.

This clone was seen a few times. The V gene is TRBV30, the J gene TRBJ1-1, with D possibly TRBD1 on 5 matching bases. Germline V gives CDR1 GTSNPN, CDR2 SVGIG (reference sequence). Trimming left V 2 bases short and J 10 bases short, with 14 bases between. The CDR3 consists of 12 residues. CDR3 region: CAWSPPGAPAFF. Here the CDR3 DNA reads TGTGCCTGGAGTCCCCCTGGGGCTCCAGCTTTCTTT.

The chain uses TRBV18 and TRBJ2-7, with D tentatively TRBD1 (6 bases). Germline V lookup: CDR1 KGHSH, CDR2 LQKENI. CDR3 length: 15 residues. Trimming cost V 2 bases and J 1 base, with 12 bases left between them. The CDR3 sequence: CASSPGQGISYEQYF. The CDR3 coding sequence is TGTGCCAGCTCACCAGGGCAGGGGATTTCCTACGAGCAGTACTTC.

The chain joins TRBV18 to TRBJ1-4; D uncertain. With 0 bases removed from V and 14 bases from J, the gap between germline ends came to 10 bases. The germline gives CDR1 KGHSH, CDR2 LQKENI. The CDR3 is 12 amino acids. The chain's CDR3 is CASSPPGFPLFF. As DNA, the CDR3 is TGTGCCAGCTCACCACCGGGGTTCCCGCTGTTTTTT.

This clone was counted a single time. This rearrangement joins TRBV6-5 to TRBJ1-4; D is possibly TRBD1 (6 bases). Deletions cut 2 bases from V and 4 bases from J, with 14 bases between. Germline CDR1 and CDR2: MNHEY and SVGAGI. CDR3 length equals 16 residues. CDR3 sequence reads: CASSYRIQGHNEKLFF. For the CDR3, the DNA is TGTGCCAGCAGTTACAGGATACAGGGACATAATGAAAAACTGTTTTTT.

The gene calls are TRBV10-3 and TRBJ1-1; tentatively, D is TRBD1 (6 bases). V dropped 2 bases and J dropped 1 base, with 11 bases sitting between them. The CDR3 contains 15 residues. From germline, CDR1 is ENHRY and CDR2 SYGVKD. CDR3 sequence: CAISEAGTSNTEAFF. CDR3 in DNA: TGTGCCATCAGTGAGGCCGGGACATCGAACACTGAAGCTTTCTTT.

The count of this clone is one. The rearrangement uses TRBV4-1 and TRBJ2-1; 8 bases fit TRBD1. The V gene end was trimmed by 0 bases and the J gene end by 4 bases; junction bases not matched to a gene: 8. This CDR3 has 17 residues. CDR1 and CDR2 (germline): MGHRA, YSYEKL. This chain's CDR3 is CASSQDSTGGGYNEQFF. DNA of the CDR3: TGCGCCAGCAGCCAAGATAGTACAGGGGGAGGATACAATGAGCAGTTCTTC.

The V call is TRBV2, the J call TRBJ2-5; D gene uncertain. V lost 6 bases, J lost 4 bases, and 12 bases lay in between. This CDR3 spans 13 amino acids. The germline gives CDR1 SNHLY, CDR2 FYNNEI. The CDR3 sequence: CASSDALGETQYF. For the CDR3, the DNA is TGTGCCAGCAGCGACGCCCTCGGAGAGACCCAGTACTTC.

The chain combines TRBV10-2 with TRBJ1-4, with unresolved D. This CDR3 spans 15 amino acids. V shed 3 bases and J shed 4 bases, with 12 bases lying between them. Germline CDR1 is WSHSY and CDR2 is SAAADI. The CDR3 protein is CASSDWIGNNEKLFF. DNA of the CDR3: TGCGCCAGCAGTGATTGGATTGGGAATAATGAAAAACTGTTTTTT.

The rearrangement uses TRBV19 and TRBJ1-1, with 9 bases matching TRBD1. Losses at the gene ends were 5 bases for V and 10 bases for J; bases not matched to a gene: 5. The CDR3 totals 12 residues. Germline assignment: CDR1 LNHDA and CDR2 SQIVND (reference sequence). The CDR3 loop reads CASSLQGARAFF. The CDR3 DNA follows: TGTGCCAGTAGTCTACAGGGGGCGCGAGCTTTCTTT.

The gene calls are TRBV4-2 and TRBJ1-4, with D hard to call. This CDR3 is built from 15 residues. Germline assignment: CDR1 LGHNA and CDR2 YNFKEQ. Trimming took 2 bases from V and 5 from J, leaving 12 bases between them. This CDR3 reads CASSQQPGSNEKLFF. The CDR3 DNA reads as TGTGCCAGCAGCCAACAACCGGGAAGCAATGAAAAACTGTTTTTT.

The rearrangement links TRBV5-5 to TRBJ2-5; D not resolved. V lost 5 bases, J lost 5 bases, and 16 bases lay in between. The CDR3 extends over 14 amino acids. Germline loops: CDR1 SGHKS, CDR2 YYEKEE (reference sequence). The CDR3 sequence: CASSSWVVGETQYF. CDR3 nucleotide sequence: TGTGCCAGCAGTTCCTGGGTGGTCGGTGAGACCCAGTACTTC.

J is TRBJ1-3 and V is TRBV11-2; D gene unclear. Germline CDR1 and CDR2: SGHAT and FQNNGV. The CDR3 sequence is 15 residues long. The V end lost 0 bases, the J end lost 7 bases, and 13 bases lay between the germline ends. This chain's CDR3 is CASSLDPTARNTIYF. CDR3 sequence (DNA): TGTGCCAGCAGCTTAGATCCCACAGCCCGCAACACCATATATTTT.

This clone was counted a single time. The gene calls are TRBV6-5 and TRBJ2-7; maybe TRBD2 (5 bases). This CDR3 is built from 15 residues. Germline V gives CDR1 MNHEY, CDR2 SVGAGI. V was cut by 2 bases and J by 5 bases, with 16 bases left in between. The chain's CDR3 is CASSYTGLGQHEQYF. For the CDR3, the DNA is TGTGCCAGCAGTTACACCGGACTGGGCCAACACGAGCAGTACTTC.